This TCR beta chain was observed in a study of beta chain features in type 1 diabetes. Broader study findings: TCRB CDR3s from Type 1 diabetes patients were moderately but significantly shorter in all four CD4+ subsets. Any HLA effect on TCRB rearrangement was left unresolved by small sub-analyses.

Heparinised blood was drawn once per donor, averaging about 116 mL. Post-sort purity exceeded 95% for all sorted populations. Sequenced material consisted of expressed TCRB transcripts (all of the isolated RNA was reverse transcribed). Some clones are missing from TCRdb's copy, which holds only in-frame ones; the method was immunoSEQ multiplex PCR. The profile shows roughly 230,000 clones, 9.6% of them singletons. The CDR3 has 16 residues. The germline CDR1 and CDR2 sequences are SGHDN and FVKESK. V lost 5 bases and J lost 7, with 21 bases in between. This clone was counted only a few times. The antigen remains undetermined.

This chain joins TRBV14 and TRBJ2-1; D call uncertain. The sequence was obtained from a woman between 18 and 29 years old in good health. The specimen was naive CD4+ T cells from blood. CDR3 loop: CASSESFIPQWNEQFF. The CDR3 nucleotides are TGTGCCAGCAGCGAAAGCTTCATTCCACAGTGGAATGAGCAGTTCTTC.